The clone carrying this TCR beta chain was observed a handful of times. The data were taken from a study of blood T cells in healthy people across ages. There were healthy Caucasian individuals from Russia, aged roughly 6 to 90, serving as donors. V shed 1 base, J shed 5 bases, and the junction held 4 bases outside the gene matches. The length of the CDR3 is 15 residues. Germline loops: CDR1 SGHTA, CDR2 FQGNSA. Next came a second PCR, run for 7 to 11 cycles, which used a sample-barcoded 5' primer along with a J-beta primer mix. TCRdb ran MiXCR on the 5' RACE reads and lists one entry per CDR3 protein. Of hundreds of thousands of distinct CDR3 sequences listed, roughly 20% are singletons.

Sequenced sample: blood. This receptor was identified in a man aged 70-80 years in good health. The rearrangement joins TRBV7-2 to TRBJ2-1, with 8 bases lining up with TRBD2. The CDR3 sequence is CASSLVTSVNNEQFF. CDR3 nucleotide sequence: TGTGCCAGCAGCTTAGTGACTAGCGTCAACAATGAGCAGTTCTTC. The complete variable domain, with remaining parts taken from reference TRBV7-2 and TRBJ2-1, reads GAGVSQSPSNKVTEKGKDVELRCDPISGHTALYWYRQSLGQGLEFLIYFQGNSAPDKSGLPSDRFSAERTGGSVSTLTIQRTQQEDSAVYLCASSLVTSVNNEQFFGPGTRLTVL.